The 15 T cell receptor beta chains presented below share a single source sample, sequenced in a study of T cell responses to AZD1222 COVID-19 vaccine. Only in-frame clones appear in the TCRdb table, and some are missing; sequencing was by immunoSEQ multiplex PCR. The sample comprises over 150,000 clones, 70% to 90% of which are singletons, and approximately 10% rests with the top ten. The material was peripheral blood, obtained 28 days after the second AZD1222 dose. The receptor set was obtained from an adult who received the AZD1222 COVID-19 vaccine.

The V gene is TRBV5-1, the J gene TRBJ1-2, with D perhaps TRBD1 (6 bases). The CDR3 consists of 14 residues. Trimming removed 0 bases at V and 3 bases at J, with 9 bases between. In germline, CDR1 is SGHRS, CDR2 YFSETQ. The CDR3 DNA reads TGCGCCAGCAGCTTGGTACAGGGTGACTATGGCTACACCTTC. Its protein is CASSLVQGDYGYTF. Drawing the rest from reference TRBV5-1 and TRBJ1-2, the complete variable domain is KAGVTQTPRYLIKTRGQQVTLSCSPISGHRSVSWYQQTPGQGLQFLFEYFSETQRNKGNFPGRFSGRQFSNSRSEMNVSTLELGDSALYLCASSLVQGDYGYTFGSGTRLTVV.

The gene calls are TRBV15 and TRBJ2-3; D is unresolved. The germline CDR1 and CDR2 sequences are LNHNV and YYDKDF (reference sequence). The CDR3 is made up of 13 amino acids. Trimming shortened V by 3 bases and J by 4 bases, and 8 bases separated the two germline ends. CDR3 DNA sequence: TGTGCCACCAGCAGGGGTCTTCCAGATACGCAGTATTTT. Protein: CATSRGLPDTQYF.

For the CDR3, the DNA is TGTGCCAGCAGCCAAGAGGGCTTACCGAAGTCCTACGAGCAGTACTTC. This encodes CASSQEGLPKSYEQYF. The chain has TRBV14 and TRBJ2-7; D is ambiguous. The V end lost 0 bases, the J end lost 1 base, and 13 bases lay between the germline ends. The length of the CDR3 is 16 residues. Germline CDR1 SGHDN, CDR2 FVKESK.

This clone came up a few times. This chain connects TRBV6-4 to TRBJ2-2; D ambiguous. CDR3 size: 14 residues. Trimming shortened V by 6 bases and J by 1 base, and 9 bases separated the two germline ends. Looked up from germline, CDR1 is MRHNA and CDR2 is SNTAGT. CDR3 nucleotides: TGTGCCAGCAGACCCTTCCTGAACACCGGGGAGCTGTTTTTT. Translating it yields CASRPFLNTGELFF.

The V gene is TRBV6-2 or TRBV6-3, the J gene TRBJ1-5, with D maybe TRBD1 (6 bases). V was pared by 0 bases and J by 9 bases, with 15 bases between. The CDR3 loop spans 15 amino acids. The germline V gene encodes CDR1 MNHEY and CDR2 SVGEGT. DNA for the CDR3: TGTGCCAGCAGTTACTCGTTGGGGGGCTCCAGGCCCCAGCATTTT. It encodes CASSYSLGGSRPQHF.

J is TRBJ1-2 and V is TRBV27; 10 bases agree with TRBD1. CDR1 is MNHEY, CDR2 SMNVEV, per germline (reference sequence). The CDR3 is 15 amino acids. V lost 3 bases to trimming and J lost 3 bases; unmatched junction nucleotides: 4. The CDR3 is CASSFQTGGDYGYTF. As DNA, the CDR3 is TGTGCCAGCAGTTTTCAGACAGGGGGCGACTATGGCTACACCTTC.

This chain connects TRBV29-1 to TRBJ2-1; 8 bases agree with TRBD1. V lost 3 bases to trimming and J lost 7 bases; unmatched junction nucleotides: 8. Germline-derived CDR1 and CDR2 are SQVTM and ANQGSEA. The CDR3 contains 14 residues. The CDR3 here is CSVDGQGAGNEQFF. CDR3 DNA sequence: TGCAGCGTTGATGGCCAGGGGGCCGGGAATGAGCAGTTCTTC.

In this sample, this clone turned up once. The chain is built from TRBV19 and TRBJ1-1, with TRBD1 matching over 8 bases. Germline CDR1 is LNHDA and CDR2 is SQIVND (reference sequence). Trimming removed 6 bases from V and 4 bases from J; junction bases left unmatched: 4. This CDR3 has 13 residues. Written as DNA, the CDR3 is TGTGCCAGTAGCGAACAGGGGGGCACTGAAGCTTTCTTT. Residues: CASSEQGGTEAFF.

V gene TRBV7-2 combines with J gene TRBJ1-6, with D perhaps TRBD1 (5 bases). Germline CDR1 reads SGHTA; CDR2 reads FQGNSA. The CDR3 is 15 residues long. Trimming took 5 bases from V and 10 from J, leaving 18 bases between them. The CDR3 protein is CASSPSRGSYSPLHF. Written as DNA, the CDR3 is TGTGCCAGCAGCCCATCACGGGGGTCCTACTCACCCCTCCACTTT.

V and J are TRBV15 and TRBJ1-1, with D possibly being TRBD1 (5 bases). Germline lookup yields CDR1 LNHNV and CDR2 YYDKDF (reference sequence). V was shortened by 0 bases and J by 1 base, with 9 bases between the two germline ends. This CDR3 has 15 amino acids. CDR3 in amino acids: CATSRDSGRNTEAFF. The CDR3 DNA is TGTGCCACCAGCAGAGATTCAGGGCGGAACACTGAAGCTTTCTTT. Full variable domain (missing parts from reference TRBV15 and TRBJ1-1): DAMVIQNPRYQVTQFGKPVTLSCSQTLNHNVMYWYQQKSSQAPKLLFHYYDKDFNNEADTPDNFQSRRPNTSFCFLDIRSPGLGDTAMYLCATSRDSGRNTEAFFGQGTRLTVV.

This chain uses TRBV19 with TRBJ2-3, with 7 bases matching TRBD1. The trim removed 3 bases at V and 1 base at J, leaving 4 bases unmatched. The CDR3 consists of 15 residues. CDR1 is LNHDA, CDR2 SQIVND, per germline (reference sequence). The CDR3 is CASSMRGLGTDTQYF. The CDR3 region has the DNA TGTGCCAGTAGTATGAGGGGGCTCGGCACAGATACGCAGTATTTT.

The chain employs TRBV2 and TRBJ2-7, with TRBD1 identical over 8 bases. The CDR3 runs 14 residues. With V trimmed by 5 bases and J by 4 bases, 7 bases remained unmatched. Germline V gene data show CDR1 as SNHLY and CDR2 as FYNNEI. Here the CDR3 reads CASSTRQGRYEQYF. CDR3 sequence (DNA): TGTGCCAGCAGTACCCGACAGGGGAGGTACGAGCAGTACTTC. Variable domain in full (rest from reference TRBV2 and TRBJ2-7): EPEVTQTPSHQVTQMGQEVILRCVPISNHLYFYWYRQILGQKVEFLVSFYNNEISEKSEIFDDQFSVERPDGSNFTLKIRSTKLEDSAMYFCASSTRQGRYEQYFGPGTRLTVT.

This chain uses TRBV5-5 with TRBJ2-3, with 9 bases matching TRBD1. The germline CDR1 and CDR2 sequences are SGHKS and YYEKEE (reference sequence). J gave up 3 bases and V 4 bases, and 3 bases lay outside the gene matches. The CDR3 length is 14 residues. This CDR3 reads CASSPGQGTDTQYF. The CDR3 DNA sequence: TGTGCCAGCAGCCCGGGACAGGGAACAGATACGCAGTATTTT.

The chain carries TRBV5-1 and TRBJ1-5; a weak D match, TRBD1 (6 bases). Deletions cut 0 bases from V and 4 bases from J, with 11 bases between. CDR1 is SGHRS, CDR2 YFSETQ, per germline. This CDR3 region has 15 residues. The CDR3 sequence is CASSLEGGWNQPQHF. CDR3 sequence (DNA): TGCGCCAGCAGCTTGGAAGGGGGTTGGAATCAGCCCCAGCATTTT.

The chain recombines TRBV28 with TRBJ2-7, with a weak D call TRBD1 (6 bases). Trimming took 3 bases from V and 1 from J, leaving 10 bases between them. Germline values: CDR1 MDHEN, CDR2 SYDVKM. This CDR3 has 14 amino acids. CDR3 nucleotides: TGTGCCAGCAGTTTGACCGGACAGTCCTACGAGCAGTACTTC. This sequence encodes CASSLTGQSYEQYF.